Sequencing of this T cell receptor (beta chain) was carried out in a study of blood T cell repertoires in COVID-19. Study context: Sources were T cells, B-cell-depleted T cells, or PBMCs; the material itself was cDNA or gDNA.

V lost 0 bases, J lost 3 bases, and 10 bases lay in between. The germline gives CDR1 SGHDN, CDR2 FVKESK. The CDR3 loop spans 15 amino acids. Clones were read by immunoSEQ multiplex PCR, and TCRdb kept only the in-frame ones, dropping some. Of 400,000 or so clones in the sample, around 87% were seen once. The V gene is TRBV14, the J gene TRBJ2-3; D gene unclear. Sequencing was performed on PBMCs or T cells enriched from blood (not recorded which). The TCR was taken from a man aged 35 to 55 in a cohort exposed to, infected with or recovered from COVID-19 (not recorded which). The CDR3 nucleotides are TGTGCCAGCAGCCAAGAGAGCAGGTTAACAGATACGCAGTATTTT. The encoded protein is CASSQESRLTDTQYF.